This paragraph covers one T cell receptor beta chain sequence. This clonotype was detected a few times. The clone's antigen remains unknown. It has no much larger one-base neighbor in the sample; base qualities were not kept. The data originate from a study of spatial heterogeneity in lung cancer (dated by TCRdb to between 2017 and 2020). A note on the overall study: Beta-chain transcripts were consistently detected in greater numbers than alpha-chain transcripts, which likely reflects a higher abundance of beta-chain transcripts. In tumor regions, TCR transcript counts showed a strong correlation with a T cell transcriptional module score from matched bulk RNA-seq. In the raw uncorrected reads, each unique combination of TCR and UMI appeared more than ten times on average. In non-small cell lung cancer, the study quantitatively compared TCR alpha and beta repertoires across several tumor regions, matched nontumor lung, and blood. Nonsynonymous mutation counts, determined by whole-exome sequencing of tumor tissue, were related to TCR repertoire features. Both alpha and beta chains were TCR-sequenced in samples taken at surgery, namely 220 tumor regions, around 64 matched nontumor lung samples and some 53 PBMC samples. What the research found in general, with its limitations: Confirming at a functional level the hypothesis that regional TCRs recognize regional mutations was considered to require additional single-cell paired TCR alpha and beta sequencing. A correlation was observed between the number of expanded intratumoral alpha and beta TCRs and the tumor nonsynonymous mutation count. TCR-seq coverage of tumor T cells was estimated at only around 7% for alpha chains and 12% to 15% for beta chains. The count of ubiquitous expanded TCRs correlated with the count of ubiquitous nonsynonymous mutations, and the count of regional expanded TCRs correlated with the count of regional nonsynonymous mutations.

The CDR3, from cysteine to phenylalanine, totals 15 residues. The retained sequence is limited to the CDR3, 45 bases, with the frame set at the first base. V loses 2 bases of germline sequence and J loses 3 bases, and the interval between the two ends is 14 bases. Reading the germline V gene gives CDR1 MDHEN and CDR2 SYDVKM. Libraries were constructed by 5' RACE. Sequenced using a NextSeq 500. In the TCR library protocol, a unique molecular identifier was attached to each TCR cDNA molecule so that PCR and sequencing errors could be corrected. Per the original workflow: TCR identification, UMI-based error correction and CDR3 extraction were all carried out with Decombinator tools. TCRs above a frequency of 2 per 1,000, corresponding to the top 1% of the tumor frequency distribution, were defined as expanded. Expanded tumor TCRs were classed as regional if statistically deemed absent (corrected P<0.05) from at least one tumor region, otherwise ubiquitous. Rényi diversity was computed with the R vegan package after subsampling each repertoire 100 times to 5,000 TCRs. To build CDR3 similarity networks, amino acid triplet string-kernel similarity was used, and CDR3s were connected when their pairwise similarity was above 0.82. TCRdb ran its own pipeline on the public reads, namely fastp trimming at Q25 and MiXCR clone calling, and kept in-frame beta chains. CDR3 protein duplicates are merged, each entry listing the most common genes and DNA. The V and J calls, along with clone size, are taken from TCRdb and not from the paper's own processing. For this sample there are about 13,000 distinct CDR3 sequences; 5.1% appear just once. Less than 25% of the sample belongs to the ten largest clones.

In light of the paper, this sample's time point label describes: sample taken at primary tumor resection. Samples were obtained from about 75 patients with early-stage, untreated non-small cell lung cancer from the lung TRACERx cohort. Whole RNA extracted from tumor and nontumor lung tissue, or from cryopreserved PBMC samples, was used for TCR sequencing without cell sorting. Only patients with enough RNA available from two or more tumor regions were chosen for TCR sequencing. Before selection, tumor and adjacent nontumor lung specimens were reviewed by a lung pathologist. The material sequenced was lung tumor tissue, taken at surgery. The chain was built from TRBV28 and TRBJ2-7; the D gene assignment is ambiguous. The sequence derives from a male donor with early-stage non-small cell lung cancer. The base sequence is TGTGCCAGCAGTTTAGGACCCAGTTCCGTCTACGAGCAGTACTTC. This yields the protein CASSLGPSSVYEQYF.